The 20 T cell receptor beta chains presented below share a single source sample, sequenced in a study of human T cells and chemical hapten exposure (dated by TCRdb to 2020 to 2022). The library was generated by RACE. Sequencing was performed on a NextSeq 500. TCRdb took the public reads, trimmed them with fastp at Q25, ran MiXCR for clone calling and kept in-frame beta chains. One record per CDR3 amino acid sequence lists the most common genes and DNA. The sample table records around 71,000 distinct CDR3 sequences; around 9.5% of these occur just once. Over 3% of the sample belongs to the ten largest clones. Read against the paper, the sample's time point label means: patch test 1, 2 weeks after DPC sensitization. This specimen's treatment or condition label, interpreted: therapeutic diphenylcyclopropenone sensitization with weekly scalp DPC. Sample: whole blood, taken in connection with sensitization to the hapten diphenylcyclopropenone (DPC). These receptors were collected from a woman in her forties with alopecia areata. Some clones in this sample may be carry-over from other donors' samples.

V usage is TRBV9 and J usage is TRBJ2-7, with D perhaps TRBD2 (6 bases). CDR1 and CDR2 (germline): SGDLS, YYNGEE. With 3 bases removed from V and 3 bases from J, the gap between germline ends came to 13 bases. The CDR3 loop spans 14 amino acids. The CDR3 DNA reads TGTGCCAGCAGCGAGCGGGCTGTAGACTACGAGCAGTACTTC. Protein sequence: CASSERAVDYEQYF.

This clonotype has a count of ten or more. This rearrangement joins TRBV11-2 to TRBJ1-1; TRBD1 matches at 11 bases. The CDR3 runs to 17 residues. Germline V gene lookup returns CDR1 SGHAT and CDR2 FQNNGV. Losses at the gene ends were 6 bases for V and 2 bases for J; bases not matched to a gene: 11. The CDR3 sequence: CASSHRTGGKANTEAFF. CDR3 DNA: TGTGCCAGCAGTCACAGGACAGGGGGCAAGGCAAACACTGAAGCTTTCTTT.

At least ten counts were recorded for this clonotype. The rearrangement uses TRBV29-1 and TRBJ2-1; D is perhaps TRBD1 or TRBD2 (5 bases each). The germline CDR1 and CDR2 sequences are SQVTM and ANQGSEA. V was cut by 6 bases and J by 4 bases, with 19 bases left in between. This CDR3 contains 15 residues. The CDR3 reads CSVERDQRNYNEQFF. In DNA, the CDR3 is TGCAGCGTGGAGAGGGACCAGCGAAATTACAATGAGCAGTTCTTC.

This clonotype was recorded many times. The chain employs TRBV11-1 and TRBJ1-1; 9 nucleotides line up with TRBD1. The CDR3 sequence is 15 residues long. CDR1 is SGHAT and CDR2 is FQDESV in the germline V gene (reference sequence). V lost 4 bases and J lost 6; bases outside the gene matches: 9. CDR3 in DNA: TGTGCCAGCAGCTCCTCGGGGACAGGGAAGGCTGAAGCTTTCTTT. Protein sequence: CASSSSGTGKAEAFF. Complete variable domain (other parts from reference TRBV11-1 and TRBJ1-1): EAEVAQSPRYKITEKSQAVAFWCDPISGHATLYWYRQILGQGPELLVQFQDESVVDDSQLPKDRFSAERLKGVDSTLKIQPAELGDSAMYLCASSSSGTGKAEAFFGQGTRLTVV.

This clonotype occurred a few times. The chain combines TRBV11-3 with TRBJ2-7; D not certain. V lost 0 bases to trimming and J lost 8 bases, with 8 bases between them. CDR3 size: 12 residues. The germline CDR1 and CDR2 sequences are SGHNT and YENEEA. The CDR3 sequence is CASSLDGDKQYF. The CDR3 DNA reads TGTGCCAGCAGCTTAGATGGGGATAAGCAGTACTTC.

This clonotype has at least ten counts. The chain combines TRBV18 with TRBJ2-3; D uncertain. In germline, CDR1 is KGHSH, CDR2 LQKENI. V gave up 3 bases and J gave up 2 bases, with 15 bases separating them. The CDR3 runs to 16 residues. CDR3: CASSPNRDISTDTQYF. CDR3 coding DNA: TGTGCCAGCTCACCTAATCGCGACATCTCCACAGATACGCAGTATTTT.

This clonotype was seen more than once but under ten times. V gene TRBV20-1 combines with J gene TRBJ2-7; 8 bases align to TRBD1. Trimming took 2 bases from V and 11 from J; bases not matched to a gene: 5. Looked up from germline, CDR1 is DFQATT and CDR2 is SNEGSKA (reference sequence). This CDR3 region has 11 residues. CDR3 region: CSARTTGAEYF. CDR3 coding DNA: TGCAGTGCTAGAACGACAGGGGCGGAGTACTTC.

The sample holds many counts of this clonotype. V and J are TRBV18 and TRBJ1-3; weak D call: TRBD1 (5 bases). The CDR3 has 16 residues. The V and J ends lost 3 bases and 4 bases respectively, with 16 bases between them. Germline values: CDR1 KGHSH, CDR2 LQKENI. The CDR3 region has the DNA TGTGCCAGCTCACCCCTCGCCGGGGCGGAAGGAAACACCATATATTTT. It codes for CASSPLAGAEGNTIYF.

This clonotype was seen ten or more times. The chain couples TRBV6-6 to TRBJ1-5, with D tentatively TRBD1 (6 bases). V was cut by 7 bases and J by 4 bases, with 20 bases left in between. Germline V CDR1 and CDR2: MNHNY, SVGAGI (reference sequence). CDR3 length equals 16 residues. Here the CDR3 DNA reads TGTGCCAGCACCAACTCAGAAGGGGGGCGAAATCAGCCCCAGCATTTT. Translated, it gives CASTNSEGGRNQPQHF.

This clonotype was observed at least ten times. The rearrangement joins TRBV20-1 to TRBJ1-2; TRBD1 agrees at 7 bases. This CDR3 region has 18 residues. J was trimmed by 3 bases and V by 6 bases; bases with no gene match: 22. In germline, CDR1 is DFQATT, CDR2 SNEGSKA (reference sequence). The CDR3 DNA sequence: TGCAGTGCCCCTAGGGCAGGAGACAGGGCGGCGGGGGACTATGGCTACACCTTC. Translating gives CSAPRAGDRAAGDYGYTF.

This clonotype was seen ten or more times. DNA of the CDR3: TGTGCCAGCAGTCTCCAGGCTGGCGATGGCTACACCTTC. This translates into CASSLQAGDGYTF. This chain uses TRBV6-1 with TRBJ1-2; D uncertain. V was cut by 5 bases and J by 6 bases, with 13 bases left in between. Germline CDR1 MNHNS, CDR2 SASEGT. CDR3 length: 13 residues.

This clonotype has only a few counts. The rearrangement links TRBV6-5 to TRBJ2-3; 7 nucleotides agree with TRBD1. Germline loops: CDR1 MNHEY, CDR2 SVGAGI. Unmatched junction bases numbered 9, after V lost 8 bases and J lost 1 base. The CDR3 consists of 15 residues. The DNA for the CDR3 is TGTGCCAGCCTAAGGACAGGACAACGCACAGATACGCAGTATTTT. Encoded protein: CASLRTGQRTDTQYF.

Many counts were recorded for this clonotype. The chain is built from TRBV28 and TRBJ1-5; D is unresolved. Germline V CDR1 and CDR2: MDHEN, SYDVKM. CDR3 size: 11 residues. V was cut by 3 bases and J by 7 bases, with 4 bases left in between. The CDR3 loop reads CASSFPQPQHF. As DNA, the CDR3 is TGTGCCAGCAGTTTTCCCCAGCCCCAGCATTTT.

This clonotype was detected many times. V and J are TRBV7-9 and TRBJ1-1; TRBD1 might be the D (5 bases). The CDR3 extends over 14 amino acids. The V end was cut by 8 bases, the J end by 0 bases, with 13 bases between. The germline V gene has CDR1 SEHNR and CDR2 FQNEAQ (reference sequence). CDR3 protein: CASLPDRMNTEAFF. CDR3 DNA sequence: TGTGCCAGCTTACCCGACAGAATGAACACTGAAGCTTTCTTT. Using reference TRBV7-9 and TRBJ1-1 for the parts outside the CDR3, the full variable domain is DTGVSQNPRHKITKRGQNVTFRCDPISEHNRLYWYRQTLGQGPEFLTYFQNEAQLEKSRLLSDRFSAERPKGSFSTLEIQRTEQGDSAMYLCASLPDRMNTEAFFGQGTRLTVV.

This rearrangement joins TRBV27 to TRBJ1-2; D is ambiguous. V was cut by 6 bases and J by 0 bases, with 5 bases left in between. Germline V gene data show CDR1 as MNHEY and CDR2 as SMNVEV (reference sequence). CDR3 size: 12 residues. DNA of the CDR3: TGTGCCAGCAGGGGCCCTAACTATGGCTACACCTTC. Its protein product is CASRGPNYGYTF.

This clonotype was detected many times. The chain employs TRBV6-6 and TRBJ2-2; D is uncertain. The germline V and J ends were trimmed by 0 bases and 5 bases, with 4 bases remaining between them. The length of the CDR3 is 13 residues. From germline, CDR1 is MNHNY and CDR2 SVGAGI (reference sequence). CDR3 amino acids: CASSYSQTGELFF. The CDR3, as DNA: TGTGCCAGCAGTTACTCACAGACCGGGGAGCTGTTTTTT.

In its sample, this clonotype was seen many times. This chain joins TRBV10-3 and TRBJ2-3; D ambiguous. V was cut by 6 bases and J by 4 bases, with 8 bases left in between. Germline CDR1 ENHRY, CDR2 SYGVKD. This CDR3 has 12 amino acids. The CDR3 is CAISPGPDTQYF. DNA for the CDR3: TGTGCCATCAGCCCCGGACCAGATACGCAGTATTTT.

V is TRBV20-1 and J is TRBJ1-2, with D possibly being TRBD1 (6 bases). V was shortened by 0 bases and J by 2 bases, with 7 bases between the two germline ends. The CDR3 has 13 residues. Looked up from germline, CDR1 is DFQATT and CDR2 is SNEGSKA (reference sequence). CDR3: CSARDTGNYGYTF. The DNA of the CDR3 is TGCAGTGCTAGAGATACAGGGAACTATGGCTACACCTTC.

The CDR3 DNA follows: TGTGCCAGCAGGGTCCGGGGGACCGGGGAGCTGTTTTTT. Translation: CASRVRGTGELFF. The rearrangement uses TRBV5-6 and TRBJ2-2; possibly TRBD2 for D (6 bases). V gave up 5 bases and J gave up 5 bases, with 10 bases separating them. The CDR3 length is 13 residues. Germline-derived CDR1 and CDR2 are SGHDT and YYEEEE. Complete variable domain (other parts from reference TRBV5-6 and TRBJ2-2): DAGVTQSPTHLIKTRGQQVTLRCSPKSGHDTVSWYQQALGQGPQFIFQYYEEEERQRGNFPDRFSGHQFPNYSSELNVNALLLGDSALYLCASRVRGTGELFFGEGSRLTVL.

This clonotype was counted many times. The genes are TRBV7-9 and TRBJ2-7, with TRBD1 as a possible D gene (6 bases). Germline lookup yields CDR1 SEHNR and CDR2 FQNEAQ (reference sequence). The CDR3 is 15 residues long. The V end was cut by 5 bases, the J end by 2 bases, with 16 bases between. The CDR3 spells CASSLLPGHPYEQYF. The CDR3 bases are TGTGCCAGCAGCCTCCTCCCGGGACACCCCTACGAGCAGTACTTC.